Following are 3 T cell receptor beta chains from one sample sequenced in a study of cytomegalovirus exposure and HLA in healthy donors. Primers for the PCR totalled 60 Vbeta and 13 Jbeta. Repertoires were generated with immunoSEQ multiplex PCR, while TCRdb's copy carries only in-frame clones and drops some. The data show 250,000 to 350,000 clones, approximately 90% seen once. What was sequenced was PBMCs. All receptors come from a woman under 30 in good health and CMV-seronegative.

This rearrangement joins TRBV7-3 to TRBJ2-3; tentatively, D is TRBD2 (7 bases). Trimming took off 5 bases at V and 2 bases at J, with 11 bases between the two ends. CDR1 is SGHTA and CDR2 is FQGTGA in the germline V gene. This CDR3 contains 14 residues. CDR3 sequence (DNA): TGTGCCAGCAGCGGCGGGGGCGTCACAGATACGCAGTATTTT. Its protein product is CASSGGGVTDTQYF.

DNA for the CDR3: TGTGCCTGGGTGACTCAGACCACCGGGGAGCTGTTTTTT. This codes for CAWVTQTTGELFF. The J gene is TRBJ2-2, the V gene TRBV30, with unresolved D. CDR1 and CDR2 (germline): GTSNPN, SVGIG (reference sequence). This CDR3 has 13 amino acids. V lost 5 bases to trimming and J lost 4 bases, with 11 bases between them.

Remarks on this clone: The sample has other DNA sequences that encode this CDR3 too. This sequence joins TRBV6-5 and TRBJ2-1; D is undetermined. This CDR3 region has 14 residues. CDR1 and CDR2 from the germline V gene are MNHEY and SVGAGI. The V gene lost 5 bases and the J gene lost 0 bases, with 8 bases spanning the gap. This chain's CDR3 is CASSGGSSYNEQFF. The CDR3 DNA reads TGTGCCAGCAGTGGCGGTAGCTCCTACAATGAGCAGTTCTTC.